Shown below are 20 T cell receptor beta chains from a single sample sequenced in a study of blood T cell repertoires in COVID-19. Data came from immunoSEQ multiplex PCR; TCRdb stores just in-frame clones and leaves some out. The sample shows 300,000 to 350,000 clones, 85% to 90% of them seen only once. The material sequenced was PBMCs or T cells enriched from blood (not recorded which). The receptor set was obtained from a woman younger than 35 with acute COVID-19.

The V gene is TRBV6-5, the J gene TRBJ1-2; no definite D call. In germline, CDR1 is MNHEY, CDR2 SVGAGI. Between the trimmed V and J ends, which lost 0 bases and 2 bases, there was a span of 7 bases. This CDR3 has 14 residues. The CDR3 nucleotides are TGTGCCAGCAGTTACTCGAGAGGAAACTATGGCTACACCTTC. Protein product: CASSYSRGNYGYTF.

CDR3 protein: CASSGRPGLAGVADTQYF. Written as DNA, the CDR3 is TGTGCCAGCAGCGGGAGACCGGGACTAGCGGGAGTTGCAGATACGCAGTATTTT. The gene calls are TRBV9 and TRBJ2-3; 14 nucleotides align to TRBD2. The CDR3 sequence is 18 residues long. CDR1 SGDLS and CDR2 YYNGEE come from the germline V gene. The V gene end was trimmed by 3 bases and the J gene end by 4 bases; junction bases not matched to a gene: 10. The full variable domain, completed using reference TRBV9 and TRBJ2-3, is DSGVTQTPKHLITATGQRVTLRCSPRSGDLSVYWYQQSLDQGLQFLIQYYNGEERAKGNILERFSAQQFPDLHSELNLSSLELGDSALYFCASSGRPGLAGVADTQYFGPGTRLTVL.

This chain uses TRBV28 with TRBJ1-4; D is unresolved. V was cut by 5 bases and J by 5 bases, with 6 bases left in between. CDR1 MDHEN and CDR2 SYDVKM come from the germline V gene. CDR3 length: 12 amino acids. CDR3 sequence reads: CASSAGNEKLFF. CDR3 DNA sequence: TGTGCCAGCAGTGCGGGGAATGAAAAACTGTTTTTT.

The gene calls are TRBV28 and TRBJ2-7; 7 bases map to TRBD2. Germline V CDR1 and CDR2: MDHEN, SYDVKM. This CDR3 contains 12 residues. V trimming: 2 bases; J trimming: 6 bases; junction bases outside the gene matches: 1. The CDR3 protein is CASSLGEGEQYF. CDR3 nucleotide sequence: TGTGCCAGCAGTTTAGGGGAGGGCGAGCAGTACTTC.

Concerning this clone: The identical CDR3 is also encoded by other nucleotide sequences in the sample. The rearrangement uses TRBV11-3 and TRBJ1-1, with D unclear. This CDR3 is built from 14 residues. Germline V gene lookup returns CDR1 SGHNT and CDR2 YENEEA. The V gene lost 3 bases and the J gene lost 0 bases, with 8 bases spanning the gap. The CDR3 protein is CASSFRALNTEAFF. The CDR3 region has the DNA TGTGCCAGCAGCTTTAGAGCCTTGAACACTGAAGCTTTCTTT.

The V and J genes are TRBV11-2 and TRBJ2-5; possible D gene TRBD2, 6 bases. V gave up 1 base and J gave up 2 bases, with 8 bases separating them. The germline gives CDR1 SGHAT, CDR2 FQNNGV. The CDR3 has 14 residues. CDR3: CASSLGGTQETQYF. The CDR3 coding sequence is TGTGCCAGCAGCTTAGGAGGGACTCAAGAGACCCAGTACTTC.

The chain has TRBV7-3 and TRBJ2-3, with 9 bases lining up with TRBD2. Per germline, CDR1 SGHTA and CDR2 FQGTGA. This CDR3 is built from 15 residues. V trimming: 2 bases; J trimming: 2 bases; junction bases outside the gene matches: 2. DNA of the CDR3: TGTGCCAGCAGCTTATCTAGCGGGATCACAGATACGCAGTATTTT. Translated: CASSLSSGITDTQYF.

The J gene is TRBJ2-5, the V gene TRBV24-1; 8 nucleotides match TRBD2. J gave up 4 bases and V 10 bases, and 16 bases lay outside the gene matches. Germline loops: CDR1 KGHDR, CDR2 SFDVKD. This CDR3 has 16 residues. The CDR3 bases are TGTGCCACACTACGTACTAGCGGAGGGGTAGGAGAGACCCAGTACTTC. Translated, it gives CATLRTSGGVGETQYF.

The rearrangement joins TRBV12-3 or TRBV12-4 to TRBJ1-1, with TRBD1 as a possible D gene (5 bases). CDR3 length equals 13 residues. V lost 6 bases to trimming and J lost 5 bases, with 13 bases between them. CDR3 region: CASSDWGGTEAFF. The CDR3 nucleotides read TGTGCCAGCAGCGATTGGGGGGGGACTGAAGCTTTCTTT.

The V gene is TRBV18, the J gene TRBJ1-2, with D unresolved. CDR1 and CDR2 (germline): KGHSH, LQKENI. CDR3 length: 16 amino acids. Trimming took off 3 bases at V and 2 bases at J, with 16 bases between the two ends. The CDR3 reads CASSPMDGHMNYGYTF. The DNA for the CDR3 is TGTGCCAGCTCACCGATGGATGGGCACATGAACTATGGCTACACCTTC.

V usage is TRBV30 and J usage is TRBJ2-5; D is undetermined. CDR3 length: 15 residues. Trimming cost V 0 bases and J 0 bases, with 11 bases left between them. Per the germline V gene, CDR1 is GTSNPN and CDR2 is SVGIG (reference sequence). The CDR3 protein is CAWSVKRPYQETQYF. Here the CDR3 DNA reads TGTGCCTGGAGTGTGAAGAGGCCTTACCAAGAGACCCAGTACTTC.

The rearrangement uses TRBV6-2 or TRBV6-3 and TRBJ2-1; 11 bases align to TRBD2. The CDR3 is made up of 18 amino acids. The germline CDR1 and CDR2 sequences are MNHEY and SVGEGT. The V and J ends lost 4 bases and 0 bases, in that order; junction bases with no gene match: 8. The DNA for the CDR3 is TGTGCCAGCAGTTCACGACTAGCGGGGCTGAGCTCCTACAATGAGCAGTTCTTC. Encoded protein: CASSSRLAGLSSYNEQFF.

The chain has TRBV7-3 and TRBJ2-1; the match to TRBD2 covers 9 bases. J was trimmed by 14 bases and V by 8 bases; bases with no gene match: 13. The CDR3 spans 13 residues. Germline CDR1 is SGHTA and CDR2 is FQGTGA. DNA for the CDR3: TGTGCCAGCGGTATTTCAGCGGGAGGAAAGGAGTTCTTC. Translated: CASGISAGGKEFF.

The V call is TRBV7-9, the J call TRBJ2-1; TRBD1 matches 7 bases. V lost 5 bases, J lost 0 bases, and 10 bases stayed unmatched. Germline assignment: CDR1 SEHNR and CDR2 FQNEAQ (reference sequence). CDR3 size: 17 residues. The CDR3 loop is CASSPQGTASSYNEQFF. The CDR3, as DNA: TGTGCCAGCAGCCCCCAAGGGACAGCCAGCTCCTACAATGAGCAGTTCTTC.

This clone was counted a single time. The chain links TRBV9 to TRBJ1-1, with TRBD1 matching over 12 bases. CDR3 length: 19 residues. In germline, CDR1 is SGDLS, CDR2 YYNGEE. V dropped 3 bases and J dropped 2; count of bases not matched to a gene: 14. CDR3 amino acids: CASSGLPPGQGAFNTEAFF. In DNA form, the CDR3 reads TGTGCCAGCAGCGGCCTTCCTCCGGGACAGGGGGCGTTTAACACTGAAGCTTTCTTT.

The chain joins TRBV5-5 to TRBJ1-3, with D uncertain. Germline loops: CDR1 SGHKS, CDR2 YYEKEE (reference sequence). The CDR3 is 15 amino acids. Trimming left V 7 bases short and J 3 bases short, with 17 bases between. The CDR3 protein is CASHRPEGGGNTIYF. The DNA for the CDR3 is TGTGCCAGCCATCGTCCGGAGGGTGGTGGAAACACCATATATTTT.

This chain joins TRBV6-5 and TRBJ2-5; 9 bases are shared with TRBD2. Germline V gene sequence: CDR1 MNHEY, CDR2 SVGAGI. V was pared by 6 bases and J by 5 bases, with 4 bases of the junction left unmatched. The CDR3 totals 13 residues. In nucleotides, the CDR3 is TGTGCCAGCAGCCTCAGCGGGAGGGAGACCCAGTACTTC. Amino acids: CASSLSGRETQYF.

The rearrangement links TRBV13 to TRBJ2-7; 9 nucleotides agree with TRBD2. V dropped 2 bases and J dropped 3; count of bases not matched to a gene: 11. The CDR3 runs to 17 residues. Germline assignment: CDR1 PRHDT and CDR2 FYEKMQ (reference sequence). CDR3 in amino acids: CASSLSIGLAPSYEQYF. For the CDR3, the DNA is TGTGCCAGCAGCTTAAGCATTGGACTAGCGCCGAGCTACGAGCAGTACTTC.

The chain couples TRBV11-3 to TRBJ2-1, with a tentative D call TRBD1 (5 bases). Germline CDR1 SGHNT, CDR2 YENEEA. Trimming left V 4 bases short and J 7 bases short, with 17 bases between. The length of the CDR3 is 15 residues. The CDR3 region is CASSSGRRNRNEQFF. Written as DNA, the CDR3 is TGTGCCAGCAGCTCAGGACGCCGGAACAGGAATGAGCAGTTCTTC.

This chain uses TRBV9 with TRBJ2-7, with TRBD2 as a possible D gene (6 bases). V was shortened by 0 bases and J by 7 bases, with 14 bases between the two germline ends. CDR3 length equals 14 residues. Germline V gene lookup returns CDR1 SGDLS and CDR2 YYNGEE. Here the CDR3 reads CASSVDWGREEQYF. DNA for the CDR3: TGTGCCAGCAGCGTAGATTGGGGCCGGGAGGAGCAGTACTTC.